The entry that follows covers one T cell receptor beta chain sequence. Its antigen is not known. All donors had a single incident cervical HPV16 infection, not prevalent. HPV was found by MY09/MY11 PCR and dot-blot genotyping. Method: immunoSEQ multiplex PCR; TCRdb's copy keeps in-frame clones and lacks some. In total, the table holds tens of thousands of clones. The data derive from a study of T cells in women clearing cervical HPV infection. Study overall: Case blood was drawn a median about 150 days after lesion detection. Study-level results: Repertoire richness, not evenness, was significantly elevated in CIN3+ cases versus controls.

The receptor was derived from a woman aged 18-69 years with a cervical HPV16 infection that either progressed to CIN3+ or cleared (not recorded which). The sequenced sample consisted of blood buffy coat.

CDR3 bases read: TGTGCCAGTAGCGACCAGGGACAGGGCTCCTACGAG. Translating it yields CASSDQGQGSYE. Given in full, the CDR3 is CASSDQGQGSYEQYF. J is TRBJ2-7 and V is TRBV19, with 9 bases identical to TRBD1. The observed sequence ends 3 residues before the CDR3 terminus, with the missing tail filled in from the germline J gene. Germline V gene lookup returns CDR1 LNHDA and CDR2 SQIVND (reference sequence). The CDR3 has 15 residues. The J segment lost 0 bases and the V segment lost 6 bases, leaving 6 bases of the junction unmatched.